Below, one T cell receptor beta chain is given with its context. This entry belongs to a study of blood T cell repertoires in COVID-19. Each participant's cohort was designated according to participant-reported clinical history. The study counted Cohort 3 donors as recovered given two negative PCRs, clearance, or symptom resolution. Some clones are missing from TCRdb's copy, which holds only in-frame ones; the method was immunoSEQ multiplex PCR. The sample has 250,000 to 300,000 clones, about nine tenths seen once; the top ten hold approximately 2%. V lost 0 bases to trimming and J lost 8 bases; unmatched junction nucleotides: 10. This CDR3 spans 17 amino acids. From germline, CDR1 is SGDLS and CDR2 YYNGEE.

V gene TRBV9 combines with J gene TRBJ2-1; TRBD2 agrees at 11 bases. What was sequenced was PBMCs or T cells enriched from blood (not recorded which). The sequence came from a woman aged 55 to 70 who had recovered from COVID-19. CDR3: CASSVAPGSGGAYEQFF. CDR3 in DNA: TGTGCCAGCAGCGTAGCCCCTGGTAGCGGGGGGGCCTATGAGCAGTTCTTC.